The 17 T cell receptor beta chains listed next were all sequenced from one sample in a study of Ad26.COV2.S vaccination and SARS-CoV-2 variants. The method was immunoSEQ multiplex PCR; TCRdb's version includes in-frame clones alone and lacks a portion of them. The sample gives some 400,000 clones, roughly 90% of which show up once; about 1.9% is in the top ten. Documented treatment: around 19 received Ad26.COV2.S at low or high dose, single or two shots; 5 received placebo; per-sample allocation not given. Samples analyzed were those drawn on day 63 after the first vaccine or placebo injection. The sample here was peripheral blood, taken in a trial of Ad26.COV2.S vaccine versus placebo. The receptors originated from a person aged 18 to 59 who received the Ad26.COV2.S COVID-19 vaccine or a placebo.

The J gene is TRBJ2-3, the V gene TRBV27, with a possible D match to TRBD2 (5 bases). The germline V gene has CDR1 MNHEY and CDR2 SMNVEV (reference sequence). The CDR3 totals 14 residues. Trimming stripped 0 bases from V and 4 bases from J, with 8 bases between. CDR3: CASSLSISADTQYF. The CDR3 DNA follows: TGTGCCAGCAGTTTATCGATTAGCGCAGATACGCAGTATTTT.

V is TRBV7-9 and J is TRBJ2-3, with D unresolved. The germline V gene encodes CDR1 SEHNR and CDR2 FQNEAQ (reference sequence). With 5 bases removed from V and 2 bases from J, the gap between germline ends came to 11 bases. There are 14 residues in the CDR3. Here the CDR3 reads CASSPATFTDTQYF. The CDR3 DNA follows: TGTGCCAGCAGCCCCGCGACGTTCACAGATACGCAGTATTTT. Using reference TRBV7-9 and TRBJ2-3 for the parts outside the CDR3, the full variable domain is DTGVSQNPRHKITKRGQNVTFRCDPISEHNRLYWYRQTLGQGPEFLTYFQNEAQLEKSRLLSDRFSAERPKGSFSTLEIQRTEQGDSAMYLCASSPATFTDTQYFGPGTRLTVL.

J is TRBJ1-2 and V is TRBV6-5; 7 positions match TRBD1. Germline V gives CDR1 MNHEY, CDR2 SVGAGI. The CDR3 consists of 13 residues. Losses at the gene ends were 7 bases for V and 6 bases for J; bases not matched to a gene: 8. CDR3 DNA: TGTGCCAGCACTGCCGACAGGGTCAATGGCTACACCTTC. Its translation: CASTADRVNGYTF.

The gene calls are TRBV30 and TRBJ2-5; TRBD1 agrees at 11 bases. Germline V lookup: CDR1 GTSNPN, CDR2 SVGIG (reference sequence). The CDR3 spans 14 residues. The V segment lost 7 bases and the J segment 5 bases; nucleotides outside the gene matches: 9. In nucleotides, the CDR3 is TGTGCCTTAAGGCAGGACAGGGGGCGTGAGACCCAGTACTTC. This gives the protein CALRQDRGRETQYF.

The chain combines TRBV30 with TRBJ1-5, with 8 bases aligning to TRBD1. V shed 2 bases, J shed 7 bases, and the junction held 13 bases outside the gene matches. CDR3 length: 16 residues. Looked up from germline, CDR1 is GTSNPN and CDR2 is SVGIG (reference sequence). For the CDR3, the DNA is TGTGCCTGGAGTCCATGGGGCGGACAGGGCGTCCAGCCCCAGCATTTT. It translates to CAWSPWGGQGVQPQHF. Based on the CDR3 plus reference TRBV30 and TRBJ1-5, the full variable domain is SQTIHQWPATLVQPVGSPLSLECTVEGTSNPNLYWYRQAAGRGLQLLFYSVGIGQISSEVPQNLSASRPQDRQFILSSKKLLLSDSGFYLCAWSPWGGQGVQPQHFGDGTRLSIL.

The chain carries TRBV5-4 and TRBJ2-5; perhaps TRBD1 as D (5 bases). The CDR3 has 14 residues. Germline CDR1 and CDR2: SGHNT and YYREEE (reference sequence). The V end was cut by 4 bases, the J end by 3 bases, with 13 bases between. This CDR3 is CASSLREVKETQYF. CDR3 nucleotide sequence: TGTGCCAGCAGCCTCAGGGAAGTCAAAGAGACCCAGTACTTC. The whole variable domain, filled in from reference TRBV5-4 and TRBJ2-5, reads ETGVTQSPTHLIKTRGQQVTLRCSSQSGHNTVSWYQQALGQGPQFIFQYYREEENGRGNFPPRFSGLQFPNYSSELNVNALELDDSALYLCASSLREVKETQYFGPGTRLLVL.

The chain has TRBV6-1 and TRBJ2-5, with D uncertain. Deletions cut 2 bases from V and 3 bases from J, with 10 bases between. CDR1 and CDR2 (germline): MNHNS, SASEGT. The CDR3 runs to 14 residues. CDR3 sequence reads: CASSEQHPKETQYF. CDR3 nucleotides: TGTGCCAGCAGTGAACAACATCCAAAAGAGACCCAGTACTTC.

The V call is TRBV5-8, the J call TRBJ2-7, with 7 nucleotides matching TRBD2. Per germline, CDR1 SGHTS and CDR2 YDEGEE. CDR3 length equals 13 residues. The junction had 8 bases not matched to a gene; V was cut back by 5 bases and J by 6 bases. CDR3 nucleotide sequence: TGTGCCAGCAGACAAAGCGGGACCGCCGAGCAGTACTTC. Its translation: CASRQSGTAEQYF.

J is TRBJ2-1 and V is TRBV6-6, with TRBD1 matching over 12 bases. Trimming cost V 4 bases and J 9 bases; bases outside gene matches: 7. The germline V gene encodes CDR1 MNHNY and CDR2 SVGAGI (reference sequence). This CDR3 has 15 residues. CDR3 in amino acids: CASSFRDRGRGEQFF. The CDR3, as DNA: TGTGCCAGCAGTTTCCGGGACAGGGGGCGCGGTGAGCAGTTCTTC.

This chain joins TRBV5-1 and TRBJ1-1; TRBD1 is a possible D gene (6 bases). The CDR3 totals 14 residues. Trimming removed 5 bases at V and 4 bases at J, with 15 bases between. Germline V gene data show CDR1 as SGHRS and CDR2 as YFSETQ. The CDR3 here is CASRPGGGGTEAFF. The CDR3 region has the DNA TGCGCCAGCAGACCGGGAGGGGGAGGCACTGAAGCTTTCTTT.

CDR3 sequence reads: CASSEGQGSRETQYF. The CDR3 DNA follows: TGCGCCAGCAGTGAGGGACAGGGAAGCCGAGAGACCCAGTACTTC. V usage is TRBV10-1 and J usage is TRBJ2-5; 8 bases line up with TRBD1. From germline, CDR1 is WNHNN and CDR2 SYGVQD (reference sequence). The CDR3 runs 15 residues. The trim removed 2 bases at V and 4 bases at J, leaving 6 bases unmatched.

This clone has only one observation. This chain joins TRBV23-1 and TRBJ2-1; 9 nucleotides align to TRBD2. TRBV23-1 is known as an ORF, though its function is uncertain. The CDR3 sequence is 15 residues long. With 6 bases clipped from V and 8 bases from J, the junction kept 11 bases outside the gene matches. The CDR3 here is CASRLRAGGFDEQFF. CDR3 sequence (DNA): TGCGCCAGCAGACTACGAGCGGGAGGATTCGATGAGCAGTTCTTC.

This chain connects TRBV6-2 or TRBV6-3 to TRBJ1-4, with 7 bases identical to TRBD1. V lost 7 bases and J lost 4; bases outside the gene matches: 12. The CDR3 runs 16 residues. The germline V gene encodes CDR1 MNHEY and CDR2 SVGEGT. The CDR3 loop reads CASTPGQRPINEKLFF. CDR3 coding DNA: TGTGCCAGCACCCCGGGACAGAGACCGATTAATGAAAAACTGTTTTTT.

This clone turned up a few times. The chain couples TRBV7-9 to TRBJ2-1; D call uncertain. This CDR3 is 13 amino acids long. Trimming left V 1 base short and J 7 bases short, with 8 bases between. Germline V gene data show CDR1 as SEHNR and CDR2 as FQNEAQ (reference sequence). The CDR3 region has the DNA TGTGCCAGCAGCTTAGGGGTTGAAAATGAGCAGTTCTTC. Its translation is CASSLGVENEQFF.

The J gene is TRBJ2-7, the V gene TRBV28; TRBD1 aligns across 7 bases. Trimming took 7 bases from V and 2 from J; bases not matched to a gene: 11. CDR3 length equals 15 residues. CDR1 is MDHEN, CDR2 SYDVKM, per germline. In nucleotides, the CDR3 is TGTGCCAGCAATCCTTTGGGCAGGGGGACCTACGAGCAGTACTTC. Translated: CASNPLGRGTYEQYF.

The chain combines TRBV6-5 with TRBJ1-3; a weak D match, TRBD1 (5 bases). This CDR3 has 15 residues. Germline values: CDR1 MNHEY, CDR2 SVGAGI. Trimming took 6 bases from V and 6 from J, leaving 18 bases between them. This CDR3 reads CASRLGRRGINTIYF. The CDR3 bases are TGTGCCAGCAGACTAGGCCGCCGGGGGATAAACACCATATATTTT.

This clone was found a few times. This clone may be a read error of a much larger clone one base away. The CDR3 DNA reads as TGCGCCAGCAGCTTGGACCCTGGGGCCAACGTCCTGACTTTC. Its protein product is CASSLDPGANVLTF. The chain links TRBV5-1 to TRBJ2-6; D remains unclear. In germline, CDR1 is SGHRS, CDR2 YFSETQ. This CDR3 comprises 14 residues. V gave up 0 bases and J gave up 2 bases, with 3 bases separating them.